The clone carrying this TCR beta chain occurred many times. Amplified regions were TCR beta CDR3 sequences from RNA transcripts. First-round RT-PCR of the TCR CDR3 relied on the HTBI primer set. From the multiplex PCR reads, TCRdb called clonotypes with MiXCR, one entry per CDR3 protein. The table lists around 440,000 distinct CDR3 sequences, about 15% of them singletons. This entry belongs to a study of T cells in Graves' hyperthyroidism and ophthalmopathy. The V end lost 3 bases, the J end lost 3 bases, and 11 bases lay between the germline ends. This CDR3 has 14 residues. Germline V gene sequence: CDR1 DFQATT, CDR2 SNEGSKA (reference sequence). Each 10 ml fresh peripheral blood draw supplied the PBMCs.

Material: blood. The source is a woman between 18 and 30 years old with Graves' hyperthyroidism. The chain couples TRBV20-1 to TRBJ1-4; D is possibly TRBD1 (5 bases). In DNA, the CDR3 is TGCAGTGCTAGGGTGGGGGGATCTAATGAAAAACTGTTTTTT. This translates into CSARVGGSNEKLFF.